Listed below are T cell receptor beta chains from one sample, sequenced in a study of cytomegalovirus exposure and HLA in healthy donors. Data came from immunoSEQ multiplex PCR; TCRdb stores just in-frame clones and leaves some out. The table includes about 160,000 clones, about four fifths detected once. The specimen was PBMCs. These TCRs come from a man aged 50 or older in good health and CMV-seropositive. CDR3s include the opening cysteine and the closing phenylalanine or tryptophan. D genes are given only for firm matches. Expanded clones are given a class, and other clones once, few, many or no size at all.

V gene,D gene,J gene,clone size,CDR3 DNA,CDR3 protein
TRBV18,TRBD2,TRBJ2-2,-,TGTGCCAGCTCAGGACCGGGACTAGCGGCCACCGGGGAGCTGTTTTTT,CASSGPGLAATGELFF
TRBV29-1,TRBD1,TRBJ1-2,once,TGCAGCGTTGTGAGACAGGGGAACTATGGCTACACCTTC,CSVVRQGNYGYTF
TRBV7-9,TRBD1,TRBJ1-1,-,TGCGCCAGCAGCCAAGCGTTAGGACAGGGAGAAAACACTGAAGCTTTCTTT,CASSQALGQGENTEAFF
TRBV28,-,TRBJ2-2,-,TGTGCCAGCAGTTTACCCCTTGGGCAAGCGAACACCGGGGAGCTGTTTTTT,CASSLPLGQANTGELFF
TRBV30,TRBD2,TRBJ2-5,-,TGTGCCTGGAGTGTAGGGACGGGCGGGGGATTACAAGAGACCCAGTACTTC,CAWSVGTGGGLQETQYF
TRBV5-1,-,TRBJ2-2,-,TGCGCCAGCAGCTTGACAGAAAACACCGGGGAGCTGTTTTTT,CASSLTENTGELFF
TRBV18,-,TRBJ2-5,once,TGTGCCAGCTCACCCTCCGTGGGGGGTTTGAGCCAGTACTTC,CASSPSVGGLSQYF
TRBV18,-,TRBJ2-5,-,TGTGCCAGCTCACCACAACCGGGTAGGGAGACCCAGTACTTC,CASSPQPGRETQYF
TRBV7-9,-,TRBJ2-3,-,TGTGCCAGCAGCTCATCCTGGGTGGTCTTCGGGGAAGGTACAGATACGCAGTATTTT,CASSSSWVVFGEGTDTQYF
TRBV27,-,TRBJ2-2,-,TGTGCCAGCAGTCTTACAGGGCCCGGGGAGCTGTTTTTT,CASSLTGPGELFF
TRBV5-4,TRBD2,TRBJ2-3,-,TGTGCCAGCAGCCCGGACCTAGCGGGAGGGGGTACAGATACGCAGTATTTT,CASSPDLAGGGTDTQYF
TRBV9,TRBD1,TRBJ2-7,-,TGTGCCAGCAGCCTAGGGGACAGCTCCTACGAGCAGTACTTC,CASSLGDSSYEQYF
TRBV19,-,TRBJ2-1,few,TGTGCCAGTAGTATAGCGGGGGATTACAATGAGCAGTTCTTC,CASSIAGDYNEQFF
TRBV11-2,-,TRBJ1-1,once,TGTGCCAGCAGCTCAGAGCGGGACACTGAAGCTTTCTTT,CASSSERDTEAFF
TRBV28,-,TRBJ2-7,-,TGTGCCAGCAGTTTGAAGCAGGGGCCAACCTCTTACGAGCAGTACTTC,CASSLKQGPTSYEQYF
TRBV5-1,-,TRBJ1-4,-,TGCGCCAGCAGCGTACAGGCGGCTAATGAAAAACTGTTTTTT,CASSVQAANEKLFF
TRBV18,-,TRBJ2-3,-,TGTGCCAGCTCACCATCGGGCACAGATACGCAGTATTTT,CASSPSGTDTQYF
TRBV15,TRBD2,TRBJ2-7,-,TGTGCCACCAGCGAGGGACTAGCGGGAGAATCAACCTACGAGCAGTACTTC,CATSEGLAGESTYEQYF
TRBV5-1,-,TRBJ2-2,-,TGCGCCAGCAGCTTGGGGACAGTCAATTCCGGGGAGCTGTTTTTT,CASSLGTVNSGELFF
TRBV7-2,-,TRBJ2-7,-,TGTGCCAGCAGCTCAAACTACGAGCAGTACTTC,CASSSNYEQYF
TRBV7-2,-,TRBJ1-2,-,TGTGCCAGCAGCTACGGACAGACTAACTATGGCTACACCTTC,CASSYGQTNYGYTF
TRBV4-3,-,TRBJ2-3,-,TGCGCCAGCAGCCAAGGGTGGTCGGCAGATACGCAGTATTTT,CASSQGWSADTQYF
TRBV30,-,TRBJ1-4,-,TGTGCCTGGAGTGTACAGAGCGGAGAAAAACTGTTTTTT,CAWSVQSGEKLFF
TRBV6-5,-,TRBJ1-1,few,TGTGCCAGCAGTACAGTGAACACTGAAGCTTTCTTT,CASSTVNTEAFF
TRBV18,TRBD2,TRBJ2-3,once,TGTGCCAGCTCACCGACTAGCGGGGACACAGATACGCAGTATTTT,CASSPTSGDTDTQYF
TRBV6-5,-,TRBJ1-2,-,TGTGCCAGCAGCGGGCGACAGGATGTTGGCTACACCTTC,CASSGRQDVGYTF
TRBV19,TRBD1,TRBJ1-3,-,TGTGCCAGTAGTAGCACAGGGGTCGGAAACACCATATATTTT,CASSSTGVGNTIYF
TRBV18,-,TRBJ2-5,-,TGTGCCAGCTCACGGCGGGGGCCCGAAGAGACCCAGTACTTC,CASSRRGPEETQYF
TRBV28,-,TRBJ1-1,-,TGTGCCAGCAGTTACCATCCCGGTTGGGCTTTCTTT,CASSYHPGWAFF
TRBV28,-,TRBJ2-7,-,TGTGCCAGCAGTCTCGCAGGAAACTACGAGCAGTACTTC,CASSLAGNYEQYF
TRBV14,-,TRBJ1-5,-,TGTGCCAGCAGCCAACTAATAAATCAGCCCCAGCATTTT,CASSQLINQPQHF
TRBV7-8,TRBD2,TRBJ2-1,-,TGTGCCAGCAGCTTAACTAGCGGGGGGAATGAGCAGTTCTTC,CASSLTSGGNEQFF
TRBV7-2,-,TRBJ2-3,-,TGTGCCAGCAGCCCCGTTAGTAGCACCCATACGCAGTATTTT,CASSPVSSTHTQYF
TRBV7-2,-,TRBJ2-7,-,TGTGCCAGCAGCCGGGAATTGGAGACCTACGAGCAGTACTTC,CASSRELETYEQYF
TRBV21-1,-,TRBJ2-6,-,TGTGCCAGCAGCAAAGGGGCGACGGATTGCTCTGGGGCCAACGTCCTGACTTTC,CASSKGATDCSGANVLTF
TRBV4-2,-,TRBJ1-4,-,TGTGCCAGCAGCCAAGTCGAGGACGGGGGGAATGAAAAACTGTTTTTT,CASSQVEDGGNEKLFF
TRBV15,-,TRBJ1-5,-,TGTGCCACCAGCAGAGATTCGGGACCCCAGCATTTT,CATSRDSGPQHF
TRBV28,-,TRBJ1-1,-,TGTGCCAGCAGTTTATTCCAAGCGTCGGGGGGCACTGAAGCTTTCTTT,CASSLFQASGGTEAFF
TRBV28,-,TRBJ1-5,-,TGTGCCAGCAGTTTAGGTGGGGGCCGCCAGCCCCAGCATTTT,CASSLGGGRQPQHF
TRBV13,-,TRBJ1-4,-,TGTGCCAGCAGCTTAGGGGGGGGTAATGAAAAACTGTTTTTT,CASSLGGGNEKLFF
TRBV7-6,TRBD1,TRBJ1-5,-,TGTGCCAGCAGCTTAGTAAGGACAGGGGGCTTTAAGAGCAATCAGCCCCAGCATTTT,CASSLVRTGGFKSNQPQHF
TRBV6-5,TRBD1,TRBJ2-7,once,TGTGCCAGCAGACCTTGGGACAGGGTTTCCTACGAGCAGTACTTC,CASRPWDRVSYEQYF
TRBV9,-,TRBJ1-5,-,TGTGCCAGCAGCCCTTCCGGCGGGTATCAGCCCCAGCATTTT,CASSPSGGYQPQHF
TRBV7-9,-,TRBJ2-5,once,TGTGCCAGCAGCTTAGTGAGAGGCGGGGAGAGACAAGAGACCCAGTACTTC,CASSLVRGGERQETQYF
TRBV7-3,TRBD2,TRBJ2-7,-,TGTGCCAGCAGCCCGACGGGACTAGCGGGAGAGGAGCAGTACTTC,CASSPTGLAGEEQYF
TRBV4-2,TRBD2,TRBJ2-3,-,TGTGCCAGCAGCCAAGAGCTAGCGGGGGGGGCAGATACGCAGTATTTT,CASSQELAGGADTQYF
TRBV6-5,TRBD2,TRBJ2-3,once,TGTGCCAGCAGTTACTCAGGACTAGCGGTCACAGATACGCAGTATTTT,CASSYSGLAVTDTQYF
TRBV9,-,TRBJ2-1,-,TGTGCCAGCAGCGCAGTAAGTACACGAAATGAGCAGTTCTTC,CASSAVSTRNEQFF
TRBV5-1,-,TRBJ1-2,-,TGCGCCAGCAGCGAGGTCATGGTCGCGCAGGGGACTAATGGCTACACCTTC,CASSEVMVAQGTNGYTF
TRBV7-2,TRBD1,TRBJ1-4,-,TGTGCCAGCAGCTTAACCGGGACAGGGAATCATGAAAAACTGTTTTTT,CASSLTGTGNHEKLFF
TRBV11-2,-,TRBJ2-2,-,TGTGCCAGCAGCTTAGGGGCAGGGAACACCGGGGAGCTGTTTTTT,CASSLGAGNTGELFF
TRBV6-5,-,TRBJ2-1,few,TGTGCCAGCAGCTCGGCTGGGGGCGCCTACAATGAGCAGTTCTTC,CASSSAGGAYNEQFF
TRBV4-3,-,TRBJ2-1,few,TGCGCCAGCAGCCAAGACGGGGGGCGATACAATGAGCAGTTCTTC,CASSQDGGRYNEQFF
TRBV4-3,-,TRBJ2-4,-,TGCGCCAGCGGCGGGGATGCGGCCAAAAACATTCAGTACTTC,CASGGDAAKNIQYF